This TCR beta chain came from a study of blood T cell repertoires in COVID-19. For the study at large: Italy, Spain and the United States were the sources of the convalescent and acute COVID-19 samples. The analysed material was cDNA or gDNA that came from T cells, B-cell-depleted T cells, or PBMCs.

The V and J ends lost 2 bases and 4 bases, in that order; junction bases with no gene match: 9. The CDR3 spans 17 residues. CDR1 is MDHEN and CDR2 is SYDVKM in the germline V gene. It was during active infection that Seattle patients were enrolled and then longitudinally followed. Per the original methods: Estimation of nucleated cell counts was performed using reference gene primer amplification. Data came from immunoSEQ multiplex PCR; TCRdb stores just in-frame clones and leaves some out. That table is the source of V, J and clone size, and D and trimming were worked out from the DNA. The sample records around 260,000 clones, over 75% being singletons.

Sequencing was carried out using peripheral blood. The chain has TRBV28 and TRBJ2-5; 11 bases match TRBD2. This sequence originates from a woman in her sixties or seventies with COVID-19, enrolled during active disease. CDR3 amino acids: CASSLGATSGKRETQYF. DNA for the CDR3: TGTGCCAGCAGTTTAGGGGCGACTAGCGGGAAGAGAGAGACCCAGTACTTC.